Below, 7 T cell receptor beta chains from the same sample are listed, as sequenced in a study of PD-L1 blockade in urothelial cancer listed by TCRdb under 2017. Preparation of the library involved the immunoSEQ multiplex PCR assay. Sourced from immuneACCESS, this table was stored by TCRdb with only in-frame sequences that have V and J called. A share of the clones is absent; for the studies checked, an unresolved V gene accounts for under half, and the remainder has no known explanation. The sample contains tens of thousands of clones, 70% to 90% of them found a single time. Clones ranked in the top ten supply around 15% of the sample. In the paper's terms, the time point label means: pretreatment peripheral blood. The sequences come from PBMCs, collected around atezolizumab (anti-PD-L1) treatment. The receptors originated from an elderly man with urothelial cancer.

The rearrangement uses TRBV6-5 and TRBJ2-1, with D possibly being TRBD1 (6 bases). Germline loops: CDR1 MNHEY, CDR2 SVGAGI. Between the trimmed V and J ends, which lost 3 bases and 2 bases, there was a span of 11 bases. The length of the CDR3 is 15 residues. CDR3 sequence reads: CASSYDRSTYNEQFF. DNA of the CDR3: TGTGCCAGCAGTTATGACAGGTCCACCTACAATGAGCAGTTCTTC.

The chain carries TRBV7-2 and TRBJ2-2; 9 nucleotides match TRBD2. With V trimmed by 1 base and J by 5 bases, 5 bases remained unmatched. Germline values: CDR1 SGHTA, CDR2 FQGNSA. The CDR3 is made up of 16 amino acids. The CDR3 loop is CASSLGGRDGTGELFF. The CDR3 nucleotides read TGTGCCAGCAGCTTAGGCGGGAGGGATGGGACCGGGGAGCTGTTTTTT. Combining the CDR3 with reference TRBV7-2 and TRBJ2-2 gives the whole variable domain GAGVSQSPSNKVTEKGKDVELRCDPISGHTALYWYRQSLGQGLEFLIYFQGNSAPDKSGLPSDRFSAERTGGSVSTLTIQRTQQEDSAVYLCASSLGGRDGTGELFFGEGSRLTVL.

This clone was recorded only once. The gene calls are TRBV12-5 and TRBJ1-2; D is ambiguous. Trimming stripped 1 base from V and 4 bases from J, with 7 bases between. The germline CDR1 and CDR2 sequences are LGHNT and FRNRAP. The CDR3 length is 13 residues. CDR3 sequence reads: CASGLARLYGYTF. CDR3 sequence (DNA): TGTGCTAGTGGTTTGGCCAGACTCTATGGCTACACCTTC. Together with reference TRBV12-5 and TRBJ1-2, the CDR3 gives the full variable domain: DARVTQTPRHKVTEMGQEVTMRCQPILGHNTVFWYRQTMMQGLELLAYFRNRAPLDDSGMPKDRFSAEMPDATLATLKIQPSEPRDSAVYFCASGLARLYGYTFGSGTRLTVV.

The V and J genes are TRBV9 and TRBJ2-7; TRBD2 matches at 14 bases. The V segment lost 3 bases and the J segment 6 bases; nucleotides outside the gene matches: 5. This CDR3 is built from 15 residues. From germline, CDR1 is SGDLS and CDR2 YYNGEE. CDR3 nucleotide sequence: TGTGCCAGCAGCGCCGGGACTAGCGGGAGTAGCGAGCAGTACTTC. Residues: CASSAGTSGSSEQYF.

The gene calls are TRBV7-9 and TRBJ2-6; D is perhaps TRBD2 (6 bases). Per the germline V gene, CDR1 is SEHNR and CDR2 is FQNEAQ (reference sequence). There are 16 residues in the CDR3. V was cut by 5 bases and J by 2 bases, with 13 bases left in between. This CDR3 is CASSATGVAGANVLTF. The CDR3 DNA follows: TGTGCCAGCAGCGCCACGGGGGTGGCTGGGGCCAACGTCCTGACTTTC.

V is TRBV5-5 and J is TRBJ2-7, with D possibly being TRBD1 (6 bases). Trimming shortened V by 0 bases and J by 3 bases, and 13 bases separated the two germline ends. CDR3 length equals 15 residues. Germline-derived CDR1 and CDR2 are SGHKS and YYEKEE (reference sequence). The CDR3 coding sequence is TGTGCCAGCAGCTTGGACACAGGGTCCAACTACGAGCAGTACTTC. The encoded protein is CASSLDTGSNYEQYF.

The chain links TRBV19 to TRBJ1-1; weak D call: TRBD1 (5 bases). CDR1 LNHDA and CDR2 SQIVND come from the germline V gene (reference sequence). This CDR3 region has 14 residues. V was shortened by 5 bases and J by 1 base, with 11 bases between the two germline ends. CDR3 nucleotides: TGTGCCAGTAGTCCCCGCAGGGAGAACACTGAAGCTTTCTTT. This gives the protein CASSPRRENTEAFF.